This paragraph covers one T cell receptor beta chain sequence. What it binds is unknown. The entry originates in a study of T cell repertoires in cytomegalovirus infection. Study context: Recently identified HLA-C-restricted CMV epitopes and well-studied HLA-B-restricted CMV epitopes were used by the study. It can be stated that public TCR beta signatures indicated CMV infection as well as a matching HLA type. Study-level findings and limits: The study found HLA-C-restricted CMV-specific TCR beta clonotypes dominating the ex vivo response. Of the TCR beta families, the public ones yielded a cumulative frequency that identified carriers of CMV plus the relevant HLA.

Germline assignment: CDR1 MNHNY and CDR2 SVGAGI (reference sequence). The CDR3 spans 16 residues. V trimming: 2 bases; J trimming: 1 base; junction bases outside the gene matches: 6. TCRdb recomputed calls from the reads with MiXCR, one row per CDR3 protein. Seen here are 450,000 to 600,000 distinct CDR3 sequences, 33% observed once, and the top ten hold about a sixth. This TCR came from a human donor in good health (CMV status not recorded). Some clones in this sample may be carry-over from other donors' samples. This sequence joins TRBV6-6 and TRBJ2-7; 9 bases align to TRBD1. Source: cultured PBMCs, taken from culture after CMV antigen stimulation. This CDR3 reads CASSYPLGTGSYEQYF. As DNA, the CDR3 is TGTGCCAGCAGTTACCCCCTCGGGACAGGGTCCTACGAGCAGTACTTC.